Following are 8 T cell receptor beta chains from one sample sequenced in a study of control samples from healthy donors and cancer patients. This table comes from immunoSEQ multiplex PCR, and its TCRdb copy is limited to in-frame clones, with some not included. The repertoire holds roughly 170,000 clones, more than 85% seen once, with around 2.2% in the top ten. The material sequenced was blood. The source is a middle-aged woman in good health.

CDR3 loop: CASSPGHGAFF. CDR3 nucleotide sequence: TGTGCCAGCTCACCGGGACATGGGGCTTTCTTT. This chain links TRBV18 with TRBJ1-1, with D perhaps TRBD1 (6 bases). Per the germline V gene, CDR1 is KGHSH and CDR2 is LQKENI. This CDR3 comprises 11 residues. The V and J ends lost 3 bases and 11 bases respectively, with 10 bases between them.

V usage is TRBV18 and J usage is TRBJ2-5; 9 bases are a match to TRBD1. V lost 6 bases and J lost 7; bases outside the gene matches: 12. This CDR3 is built from 15 residues. Looked up from germline, CDR1 is KGHSH and CDR2 is LQKENI. The CDR3 sequence: CASSSPDRGYVTQYF. The CDR3, as DNA: TGTGCCAGCTCCTCACCGGACAGGGGATATGTGACCCAGTACTTC.

The chain employs TRBV27 and TRBJ1-2; the D gene is possibly TRBD1 (5 bases). The CDR3 totals 13 residues. The germline CDR1 and CDR2 sequences are MNHEY and SMNVEV (reference sequence). V shed 11 bases and J shed 5 bases, with 18 bases lying between them. The CDR3 reads CAFYGQGRYGYTF. The CDR3 DNA reads TGTGCCTTCTACGGGCAGGGACGATATGGCTACACCTTC.

J is TRBJ2-3 and V is TRBV3-1 (or the pseudogene TRBV3-2), with TRBD2 matching 11 bases. Germline V lookup: CDR1 LGHDT, CDR2 YNNKEL (reference sequence). This CDR3 region has 17 residues. V lost 4 bases and J lost 4; bases outside the gene matches: 10. The CDR3 reads CASSPVLIAGGPDTQYF. As DNA, the CDR3 is TGTGCCAGCAGCCCGGTATTAATAGCGGGGGGGCCAGATACGCAGTATTTT.

Regarding this clone: Other DNA sequences in this specimen translate into the identical CDR3. This rearrangement joins TRBV9 to TRBJ1-1, with unresolved D. This CDR3 comprises 13 residues. Per germline, CDR1 SGDLS and CDR2 YYNGEE. Trimming stripped 0 bases from V and 0 bases from J, with 3 bases between. This CDR3 reads CASSVELNTEAFF. The CDR3, as DNA: TGTGCCAGCAGCGTAGAGTTGAACACTGAAGCTTTCTTT.

This clone has only one observation. The chain joins TRBV20-1 to TRBJ2-2; TRBD1 matches at 10 bases. Unmatched junction bases numbered 4, after V lost 3 bases and J lost 3 bases. Germline assignment: CDR1 DFQATT and CDR2 SNEGSKA (reference sequence). This CDR3 spans 15 amino acids. In DNA, the CDR3 is TGCAGTGCTAGTTCGACAGGGGGCGACACCGGGGAGCTGTTTTTT. Amino acid sequence: CSASSTGGDTGELFF.

V is TRBV4-2 and J is TRBJ2-5; D is uncertain. The germline V and J ends were trimmed by 3 bases and 4 bases, with 9 bases remaining between them. There are 13 residues in the CDR3. From germline, CDR1 is LGHNA and CDR2 YNFKEQ. CDR3 in amino acids: CASSQLPGETQYF. CDR3 DNA sequence: TGTGCCAGCAGCCAGCTACCGGGAGAGACCCAGTACTTC.

The chain joins TRBV11-2 to TRBJ2-7; 7 nucleotides line up with TRBD1. V dropped 3 bases and J dropped 3; count of bases not matched to a gene: 2. There are 13 residues in the CDR3. Germline CDR1 and CDR2: SGHAT and FQNNGV. The CDR3 is CASSFDRDYEQYF. In DNA form, the CDR3 reads TGTGCCAGCAGCTTCGACAGGGACTACGAGCAGTACTTC.